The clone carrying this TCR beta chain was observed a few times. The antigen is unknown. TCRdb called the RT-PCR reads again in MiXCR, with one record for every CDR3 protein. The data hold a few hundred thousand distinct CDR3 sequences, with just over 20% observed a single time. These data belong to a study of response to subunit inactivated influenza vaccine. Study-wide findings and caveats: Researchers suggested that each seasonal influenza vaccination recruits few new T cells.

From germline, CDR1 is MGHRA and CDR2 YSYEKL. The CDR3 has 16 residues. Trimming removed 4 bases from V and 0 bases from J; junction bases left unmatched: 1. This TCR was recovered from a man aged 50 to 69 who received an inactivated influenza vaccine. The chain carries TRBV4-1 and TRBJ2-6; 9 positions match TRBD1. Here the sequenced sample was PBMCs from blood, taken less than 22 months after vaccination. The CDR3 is CASSLTGGSGANVLTF. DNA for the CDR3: TGCGCCAGCAGCCTGACAGGGGGCTCTGGGGCCAACGTCCTGACTTTC.